A selection of T cell receptor beta chains follows, all from one sample in a study of blood T cells in healthy people across ages. In TCRdb, the 5' RACE reads were re-called with MiXCR into one record per CDR3 protein. The table has roughly 1.4 million distinct CDR3 sequences, approximately 60% seen once. The sequenced sample consisted of blood. These TCRs come from a man younger than 30 in good health. The CDR3 runs from the conserved cysteine through the conserved F or W. A D gene is named only where the DNA matches it firmly. Clone size is shown for a subset of rows, as once, few, many or a class of expanded clone.

>13|-|TRBV12-3/TRBV12-4|TRBJ1-2|-
TGTGCCAGCAGTTTAAGCCAGGCGTCTGGCTACACCTTC
CASSLSQASGYTF
>15|few|TRBV4-1|TRBJ2-7|-
TGCGCCAGCAGCCAAGATGCTGGCCCTTACTACGAGCAGTACTTC
CASSQDAGPYYEQYF
>14|-|TRBV3-1|TRBJ2-1|-
TGTGCCAGCAGCCGGGCTAGCGCCCAGACTGAGCAGTTCTTC
CASSRASAQTEQFF
>13|-|TRBV2|TRBJ1-1|-
TGTGCCAGCAGTGCCCCTGACAACACTGAAGCTTTCTTT
CASSAPDNTEAFF
>12|-|TRBV20-1|TRBJ1-5|-
TGCAGTGCTAGACAAAGAGGTCAGCCCCAGCATTTT
CSARQRGQPQHF
>14|few|TRBV7-6|TRBJ2-7|TRBD1
TGTGCCAGCAGCTTAGCCCAGGGGGCGAGGGAGCAGTACTTC
CASSLAQGAREQYF
>19|-|TRBV14|TRBJ1-1|TRBD1
TGTGCCAGCAGCCAACGCTATAGGACAGGCAACCCCTGGAACACTGAAGCTTTCTTT
CASSQRYRTGNPWNTEAFF
>15|-|TRBV27|TRBJ2-1|TRBD1
TGTGCCAGCAGTCCGCTGGGACAGGCTGACAATGAGCAGTTCTTC
CASSPLGQADNEQFF
>14|few|TRBV5-1|TRBJ1-2|-
TGCGCCAGCAGCTTGGATGCCAAGGAGAGGGGCTACACCTTC
CASSLDAKERGYTF
>18|once|TRBV7-9|TRBJ2-3|TRBD2
TGTGCCAGCAGCTTTAGGGCTAGCGGGGAAAAAAGCACAGATACGCAGTATTTT
CASSFRASGEKSTDTQYF
>15|-|TRBV2|TRBJ2-4|-
TGTGCCAGCAGTGAAGAAGGTGGTCGGCAAGACATTCAGTACTTC
CASSEEGGRQDIQYF
>16|-|TRBV20-1|TRBJ2-3|-
TGCAGTGCTAGGGCTTTGGAAATGGGGAGCACAGATACGCAGTATTTT
CSARALEMGSTDTQYF
>11|few|TRBV5-1|TRBJ1-2|-
TGCGCCAGCAGCACCTCGCATGGCTACACCTTC
CASSTSHGYTF
>12|-|TRBV29-1|TRBJ2-3|-
TGCAGCGTTTTATCAGTGCAAGATACGCAGTATTTT
CSVLSVQDTQYF
>14|-|TRBV7-2|TRBJ2-7|TRBD1
TGTGCCAGCACCTTACAGGGGACCTACTACGAGCAGTACTTC
CASTLQGTYYEQYF
>15|-|TRBV12-3/TRBV12-4|TRBJ2-7|TRBD2
TGTGCCAGCAGCCCCGGGACTAGCTCCATAAATGAGCAGTACTTC
CASSPGTSSINEQYF
>16|-|TRBV4-3|TRBJ2-1|-
TGCGCCAGCAGCCTGTGGCAGGATGGCTCCTACAATGAGCAGTTCTTC
CASSLWQDGSYNEQFF
>16|-|TRBV6-6|TRBJ2-7|TRBD2
TGTGCCAGCAGTTACAATGCGGCTAGCGGTATCTACGAGCAGTACTTC
CASSYNAASGIYEQYF
>16|-|TRBV7-2|TRBJ2-3|-
TGTGCCAGCAGCTTAGGGACGGGAGTTGCTCCAGATACGCAGTATTTT
CASSLGTGVAPDTQYF
>13|-|TRBV6-2/TRBV6-3|TRBJ2-5|-
TGTGCCAGCAGTTCAACAGCGACAGAGACCCAGTACTTC
CASSSTATETQYF
>14|few|TRBV5-1|TRBJ2-7|TRBD2
TGCGCCAGCAGCCCGGGACTAGCGAGGGGCGAGCAGTACTTC
CASSPGLARGEQYF
>15|-|TRBV25-1|TRBJ2-3|-
TGTGCCAGCAGTCCAGATGCGTCTAGCACAGATACGCAGTATTTT
CASSPDASSTDTQYF
>18|once|TRBV27|TRBJ1-2|-
TGTGCCAGCAGTTTATCCCCCCTACGGGCGGCCGCTAACTATGGCTACACCTTC
CASSLSPLRAAANYGYTF
>14|-|TRBV3-1|TRBJ2-5|-
TGTGCCAGCAGCCATGCCGGGACTCAAGAGACCCAGTACTTC
CASSHAGTQETQYF
>12|-|TRBV30|TRBJ1-2|-
TGTGCCGGCGCTTATCGAACAGGCGGCTACACCTTC
CAGAYRTGGYTF
>14|-|TRBV20-1|TRBJ1-2|TRBD1
TGCAGTGCCCCCCACGACAGGGTGGACTATGGCTACACCTTC
CSAPHDRVDYGYTF
>14|-|TRBV10-2|TRBJ2-3|-
TGCGCCAGCAGTGAGTCCCCATTTTCAGATACGCAGTATTTT
CASSESPFSDTQYF
>13|once|TRBV30|TRBJ2-7|-
TGTGCCTGGGACTCCGGGGCCACCTACGAGCAGTACTTC
CAWDSGATYEQYF
>16|-|TRBV20-1|TRBJ2-1|-
TGCAGTGCTAGAGTTCGGAGGGGCGGCTCCTACAATGAGCAGTTCTTC
CSARVRRGGSYNEQFF
>16|-|TRBV11-1|TRBJ2-1|-
TGTGCCAGCAGCTTACCTTCTCGCTACATAGGGAATGAGCAGTTCTTC
CASSLPSRYIGNEQFF
>14|-|TRBV7-9|TRBJ1-5|TRBD1
TGTGCCAGCAGCTCCGGGACAGCTAATCAGCCCCGGCATTTT
CASSSGTANQPRHF
>17|-|TRBV13|TRBJ2-6|-
TGTGCCAGCAGACTAGGGGGTTTGCGCTCTGGGGCCAACGTCCTGACTTTC
CASRLGGLRSGANVLTF
>15|-|TRBV7-9|TRBJ2-7|TRBD2
TGTGCCAGCAGCTTCCCGGGGGGGTCCTACAATGAGCAGTACTTC
CASSFPGGSYNEQYF
>14|-|TRBV5-8|TRBJ2-2|-
TGTGCCAGCAGCAGCGGACACCTCACCGGGGAGCTGTTTTTT
CASSSGHLTGELFF
>15|-|TRBV13|TRBJ2-3|TRBD2
TGTGCCAGCAGCTTCTCGCTAGCGGACACAGATACGCAGTATTTT
CASSFSLADTDTQYF
>11|few|TRBV2|TRBJ2-7|-
TGTGCCAGCATTGAGGGCTACGAGCAGTACTTC
CASIEGYEQYF
>13|-|TRBV6-5|TRBJ2-7|-
TGTGCCAGCAGTTACCGGGCGGGGTACGAGCAGTACTTC
CASSYRAGYEQYF
>13|-|TRBV7-7|TRBJ1-4|-
TGTGCTAGCAGCTTAAGCCTTAATGAAAAACTGTTTTTT
CASSLSLNEKLFF
>14|-|TRBV9|TRBJ2-7|TRBD1
TGTGCCAGCAGCGGGGACGGGACAGGCTACGAGCAGTACTTC
CASSGDGTGYEQYF
>12|few|TRBV6-5|TRBJ1-1|-
TGTGCCAGCAGTTACTCGCCGGGGGAAGCTTTCTTT
CASSYSPGEAFF
>12|few|TRBV6-2/TRBV6-3|TRBJ1-2|-
TGTGCCAGCTACAGGACATCCTATGGCTACACCTTC
CASYRTSYGYTF
>17|-|TRBV4-1|TRBJ2-7|TRBD2
TGCGCCAGCAGCCAAGCCCTAGCGGGGGTTGGATCCTACGAGCAGTACTTC
CASSQALAGVGSYEQYF
>13|-|TRBV5-1|TRBJ1-1|-
TGCGCCAGCAGCTTTGACCCGAACACTGAAGCTTTCTTT
CASSFDPNTEAFF
>16|-|TRBV27|TRBJ1-1|-
TGTGCCAGCAGTCCAATACAGGTCATCATGAACACTGAAGCTTTCTTT
CASSPIQVIMNTEAFF
>13|-|TRBV29-1|TRBJ2-7|TRBD2
TGCGGCGTTGGGGGGGAACTTGTGGCGGAGCAGTACTTC
CGVGGELVAEQYF
>16|-|TRBV25-1|TRBJ1-1|TRBD1
TGTGCCAGCAGTGACTACTCAGGACAGGGGGCCACTGAAGCTTTCTTT
CASSDYSGQGATEAFF
>12|-|TRBV7-7|TRBJ2-2|-
TGTGCCAGCAGCCAGGGTGGCCGGGAGCTGTTTTTT
CASSQGGRELFF
>17|-|TRBV14|TRBJ2-7|-
TGTGCCAGCAGCCCTGTAATCGAAGGCCTTAGAAACTACGAGCAGTACTTC
CASSPVIEGLRNYEQYF
>12|-|TRBV12-3/TRBV12-4|TRBJ2-1|-
TGTGCCAGCAGTTACGGGGACTTTGAGCAGTTCTTC
CASSYGDFEQFF
>14|few|TRBV27|TRBJ2-1|-
TGTGCCAGCAGTACCTCACCCACTAGTAATGAGCAGTTCTTC
CASSTSPTSNEQFF
>15|-|TRBV14|TRBJ2-1|TRBD2
TGTGCCAGCAGCCTATTAGCGGGAGCGGGAAATGAGCAGTTCTTC
CASSLLAGAGNEQFF
>18|-|TRBV11-2|TRBJ1-5|TRBD1
TGTGCCAGCAGCTCCGGGGGGAGGACAGGGGTGAACAATCAGCCCCAGCATTTT
CASSSGGRTGVNNQPQHF
>15|-|TRBV20-1|TRBJ1-1|-
TGCAGTGCTATTGAGCTGGGGAGGATGAACACTGAAGCTTTCTTT
CSAIELGRMNTEAFF
>14|-|TRBV7-9|TRBJ2-5|-
TGTGCCAGCAGCTTTACCCGGGGTGAGGAGACCCAGTACTTC
CASSFTRGEETQYF
>15|-|TRBV4-2|TRBJ2-1|TRBD2
TGTGCCAGCAGCTTACAAGAGAACGGGAGGGATGAGCAGTTCTTC
CASSLQENGRDEQFF
>16|-|TRBV12-3/TRBV12-4|TRBJ2-6|TRBD2
TGTGCCAGCAGTTCCCTAGCGGTGGGAGGGGCCAACGTCCTGACTTTC
CASSSLAVGGANVLTF
>17|-|TRBV27|TRBJ2-6|-
TGTGCCAGCAGTTTAACTACAAGGAAATCTGGGGCCAACGTCCTGACTTTC
CASSLTTRKSGANVLTF
>16|-|TRBV9|TRBJ2-3|TRBD2
TGTGCCAGCAGCCCTAGCGGTTACGCTAGCACAGATACGCAGTATTTT
CASSPSGYASTDTQYF